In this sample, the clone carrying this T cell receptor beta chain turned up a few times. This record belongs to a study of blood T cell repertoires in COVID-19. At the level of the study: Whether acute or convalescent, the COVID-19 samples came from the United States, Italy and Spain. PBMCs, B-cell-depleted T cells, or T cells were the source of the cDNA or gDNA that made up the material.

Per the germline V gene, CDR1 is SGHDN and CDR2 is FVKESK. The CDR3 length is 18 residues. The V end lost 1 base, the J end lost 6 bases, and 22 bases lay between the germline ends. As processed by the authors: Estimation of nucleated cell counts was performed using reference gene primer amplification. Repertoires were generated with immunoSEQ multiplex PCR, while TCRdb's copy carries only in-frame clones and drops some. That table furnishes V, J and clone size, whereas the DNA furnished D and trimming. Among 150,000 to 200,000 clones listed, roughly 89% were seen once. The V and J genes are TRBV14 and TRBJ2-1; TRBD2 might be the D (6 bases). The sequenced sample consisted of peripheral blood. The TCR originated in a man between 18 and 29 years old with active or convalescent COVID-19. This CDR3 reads CASSQVRWPAGPTNEQFF. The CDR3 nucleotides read TGTGCCAGCAGCCAAGTTCGGTGGCCAGCGGGCCCCACCAATGAGCAGTTCTTC. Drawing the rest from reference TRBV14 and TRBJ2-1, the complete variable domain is EAGVTQFPSHSVIEKGQTVTLRCDPISGHDNLYWYRRVMGKEIKFLLHFVKESKQDESGMPNNRFLAERTGGTYSTLKVQPAELEDSGVYFCASSQVRWPAGPTNEQFFGPGTRLTVL.